This TCR beta chain came from a study of T cells after yellow fever vaccination. General study findings and limits: Abundant bulk-derived clonotypes could contaminate FACS-sorted repertoires. Reappearance after the booster was observed for most primary-vaccination clones (96% CD4, around 90% CD8). A weaker secondary response peaked on day 5, the primary on day 15.

As for this clonotype: The antigen remains undetermined.

A process of 5'RACE template switching, which added a universal primer site and UMIs, was used to make TCR cDNA. TCRdb reprocessed the 5' RACE reads with MiXCR, giving one entry per CDR3 protein. The sample yields roughly 320,000 distinct CDR3 sequences, about 10% seen once. Trimming removed 7 bases from V and 6 bases from J; junction bases left unmatched: 20. From germline, CDR1 is MNHEY and CDR2 SVGAGI. This CDR3 contains 18 residues. The sequencing used CD4+ T cells sorted from PBMCs, collected 45 days after the yellow fever booster vaccination. The clonotype originates from a man aged 18 to 29 who received the YFV17D yellow fever vaccine. The gene calls are TRBV6-5 and TRBJ2-1, with 8 bases aligning to TRBD1. CDR3 DNA: TGTGCCAGCACCCCATTGGACAGGGTATCGGTTCGTGGCAATGAGCAGTTCTTC. As protein: CASTPLDRVSVRGNEQFF.